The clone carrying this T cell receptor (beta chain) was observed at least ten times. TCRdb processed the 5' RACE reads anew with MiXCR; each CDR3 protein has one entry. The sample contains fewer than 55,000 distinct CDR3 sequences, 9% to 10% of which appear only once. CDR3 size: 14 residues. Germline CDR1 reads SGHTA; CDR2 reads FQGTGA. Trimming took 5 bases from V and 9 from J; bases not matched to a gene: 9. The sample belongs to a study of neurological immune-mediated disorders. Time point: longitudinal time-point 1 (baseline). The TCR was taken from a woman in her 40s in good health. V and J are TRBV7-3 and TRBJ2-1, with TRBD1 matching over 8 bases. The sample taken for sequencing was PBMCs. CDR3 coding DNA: TGTGCCAGCAGCCCTGGACAGGGACGCAGTGAGCAGTTCTTC. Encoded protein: CASSPGQGRSEQFF.